The 16 T cell receptor beta chains presented below share a single source sample, sequenced in a study of T cells in Graves' hyperthyroidism and ophthalmopathy. Researchers amplified the TCR beta CDR3 regions from RNA transcripts. The TCR CDR3 first-round RT-PCR relied on the HTBI primer set. Via MiXCR, TCRdb re-called the multiplex PCR reads, giving one row per CDR3 protein. The table has 610,000 or so distinct CDR3 sequences, approximately 44% seen once. Sequences were obtained from peripheral blood or thyroid tissue (not recorded which). Receptors were obtained from a woman aged 18 to 35 with Graves' hyperthyroidism.

This chain joins TRBV7-9 and TRBJ2-5; the D is unclear. The DNA end is more similar to TRBJ2-1, so the J call may be wrong. This CDR3 is 12 amino acids long. Germline CDR1 and CDR2: SEHNR and FQNEAQ (reference sequence). The CDR3 loop reads CASSLDPNEQFF. The CDR3 coding sequence is TGTGCCAGCAGCTTAGATCCGAATGAGCAGTTCTTC.

This clonotype was observed at least ten times. The V call is TRBV2, the J call TRBJ1-4, with D possibly being TRBD1 (5 bases). The CDR3 covers 15 residues. Trimming left V 6 bases short and J 7 bases short, with 18 bases between. The germline V gene has CDR1 SNHLY and CDR2 FYNNEI. The CDR3 region has the DNA TGTGCCAGCAGGGGACGGGGGAGTTTGTCTGAAAAACTGTTTTTT. It encodes CASRGRGSLSEKLFF.

The CDR3 is CASRARGAEAFF. The CDR3 nucleotides are TGTGCCAGTAGGGCCAGGGGCGCTGAAGCTTTCTTT. The chain is built from TRBV12-5 and TRBJ1-1, with D tentatively TRBD1 (6 bases). Germline V gives CDR1 LGHNT, CDR2 FRNRAP. The CDR3 runs to 12 residues.

The chain couples TRBV27 to TRBJ1-3; D unresolved. Trimming left V 0 bases short and J 1 base short, with 4 bases between. There are 14 residues in the CDR3. Germline values: CDR1 MNHEY, CDR2 SMNVEV (reference sequence). CDR3 in DNA: TGTGCCAGCAGTTTATCTGAGTCTGGAAACACCATATATTTT. Translating it yields CASSLSESGNTIYF.

This clonotype was seen repeatedly, ten times or more. The V and J genes are TRBV7-9 and TRBJ2-7; 12 positions agree with TRBD2. There are 15 residues in the CDR3. Germline CDR1 and CDR2: SEHNR and FQNEAQ (reference sequence). V lost 1 base and J lost 11; bases outside the gene matches: 9. The CDR3, as DNA: TGTGCCAGCAGCTTAGGGACGACTAGCGGGAGTGCTGAGTACTTC. Translation: CASSLGTTSGSAEYF.

There are a few counts of this clonotype. This chain uses TRBV6-1 with TRBJ2-7; the D gene is possibly TRBD2 (6 bases). CDR3 size: 14 residues. Trimming took 1 base from V and 5 from J, leaving 12 bases between them. Germline assignment: CDR1 MNHNS and CDR2 SASEGT. DNA for the CDR3: TGTGCCAGCAGTGAAGTAGCGGCAGGGAACGAGCAGTACTTC. It is translated as CASSEVAAGNEQYF.

In this sample, this clonotype turned up a few times. The rearrangement joins TRBV6-6 to TRBJ1-3; D call uncertain. The germline V gene encodes CDR1 MNHNY and CDR2 SVGAGI (reference sequence). The CDR3 has 16 residues. Trimming shortened V by 6 bases and J by 1 base, and 16 bases separated the two germline ends. The CDR3 sequence: CASSRGLDPSGNTIYF. In DNA form, the CDR3 reads TGTGCCAGCAGCCGCGGACTAGACCCATCTGGAAACACCATATATTTT.

This clonotype is a singleton in its sample. This chain links TRBV2 with TRBJ1-4; D is uncertain. The CDR3 is 16 residues long. Deletions cut 6 bases from V and 4 bases from J, with 18 bases between. Germline V gene sequence: CDR1 SNHLY, CDR2 FYNNEI. The CDR3 protein is CASSSRRAPINEKLFF. CDR3 coding DNA: TGTGCCAGCAGCTCCCGGAGAGCCCCAATTAATGAAAAACTGTTTTTT.

This clonotype was seen ten or more times. V and J are TRBV25-1 and TRBJ1-4; TRBD1 agrees at 7 bases. Germline CDR1 and CDR2: MGHDK and SYGVNS. V dropped 0 bases and J dropped 8; count of bases not matched to a gene: 9. The CDR3 covers 16 residues. The CDR3 loop reads CASSEYITGTEEKLFF. For the CDR3, the DNA is TGTGCCAGCAGTGAATATATTACCGGGACAGAGGAAAAACTGTTTTTT.

Notes on this clonotype: Because it lacks the conserved phenylalanine or tryptophan at the end, this CDR3 is likely a read error. The chain combines TRBV20-1 with TRBJ2-7, with 13 bases aligning to TRBD2. Germline CDR1 is DFQATT and CDR2 is SNEGSKA (reference sequence). The CDR3 runs to 14 residues. The V gene end was trimmed by 3 bases and the J gene end by 3 bases; junction bases not matched to a gene: 2. CDR3 sequence: CSARRTSGSYEQYL. The DNA for the CDR3 is TGCAGTGCTAGGCGGACTAGCGGGAGCTACGAGCAGTACCTC.

This clonotype appeared a few times. The chain is built from TRBV2 and TRBJ2-7; 7 nucleotides line up with TRBD1. This CDR3 has 13 residues. The germline V gene encodes CDR1 SNHLY and CDR2 FYNNEI. Trimming at V came to 6 bases and at J to 6 bases, leaving 8 bases not matched to a gene. The CDR3 loop reads CASSKDRAGEQYF. Written as DNA, the CDR3 is TGTGCCAGCAGCAAAGACAGGGCGGGCGAGCAGTACTTC.

This clonotype appeared many times. This rearrangement joins TRBV20-1 to TRBJ2-2, with TRBD2 matching 8 bases. Germline loops: CDR1 DFQATT, CDR2 SNEGSKA (reference sequence). V lost 3 bases and J lost 1; bases outside the gene matches: 7. The CDR3 extends over 16 amino acids. CDR3 sequence reads: CSASRRTSRNTGELFF. The CDR3 DNA is TGCAGTGCTAGTCGCCGGACTAGCAGGAACACCGGGGAGCTGTTTTTT.

This chain links TRBV15 with TRBJ1-1, with 11 bases identical to TRBD1. CDR1 and CDR2 (germline): LNHNV, YYDKDF (reference sequence). After removal of 8 bases from V and 1 base from J, the junction contained 3 bases not matched to a gene. This CDR3 spans 14 amino acids. CDR3 nucleotides: TGTGCCACCGGGACAGGGGGAGAGAACACTGAAGCTTTCTTT. The encoded protein is CATGTGGENTEAFF.

The chain carries TRBV12-3 or TRBV12-4 and TRBJ1-1; D remains unclear. Trimming removed 8 bases at V and 0 bases at J, with 10 bases between. This CDR3 contains 13 residues. The DNA for the CDR3 is TGTGCCAGCCGGTCTGTCATGAACACTGAAGCTTTCTTT. It yields the protein CASRSVMNTEAFF.

V usage is TRBV7-2 and J usage is TRBJ2-7, with 7 bases fitting TRBD2. The V segment lost 4 bases and the J segment 7 bases; nucleotides outside the gene matches: 19. CDR1 SGHTA and CDR2 FQGNSA come from the germline V gene. This CDR3 is built from 17 residues. CDR3 protein: CASSSQSSGAIDNEQYF. The CDR3 DNA follows: TGTGCCAGCAGCTCCCAGTCAAGCGGGGCCATCGACAATGAGCAGTACTTC.

The gene calls are TRBV20-1 and TRBJ2-7; unclear D gene. Per germline, CDR1 DFQATT and CDR2 SNEGSKA (reference sequence). V was pared by 7 bases and J by 7 bases, with 20 bases between. This CDR3 has 13 amino acids. CDR3 protein: CSVPTSSYNEQYF. The CDR3 nucleotides read TGCAGTGTACCGACCAGCTCCTACAATGAGCAGTACTTC.